This is a list of T cell receptor beta chains from one sample in a study of read filtering for tumor transcriptome and immune sequencing. TCRdb reanalysed the reads using MiXCR and keeps one entry per CDR3 protein. The sample gives about 58,000 distinct CDR3 sequences, 9% to 15% of which show up once; approximately 16% is in the top ten. Sequences were obtained from a population of CD138-negative cells sorted from bone marrow. These receptors originate from a donor at least 40 years old with multiple myeloma. CDR3s include the opening cysteine and the closing phenylalanine or tryptophan. D genes are given only for firm matches. Size is omitted from some rows. Given values are once, few, many or a class for expanded clones.

.	TRBV7-2	few	TRBJ2-1	TGTGCCAGCAGCTCCGAAGGCGGGGAACTCTACAATGAGCAGTTCTTC	CASSSEGGELYNEQFF
.	TRBV6-1	many	TRBJ2-2	TGTGCCAGCAGTGAAGCGCGGTCTTTGAACACCGGGGAGCTGTTTTTT	CASSEARSLNTGELFF
.	TRBV5-1	many	TRBJ2-1	TGCGCCAGCAGCTTGATTGACAGGTCTTACAATGAGCAGTTCTTC	CASSLIDRSYNEQFF
.	TRBV20-1	many	TRBJ1-5	TGCAGTGCTAGAGATCGAAAGAATAGCAATCAGCCCCAGCATTTT	CSARDRKNSNQPQHF
.	TRBV12-3/TRBV12-4	.	TRBJ1-3	TGTGCCAGCAGTCCTACCGGACATCCGAACACCATATATTTT	CASSPTGHPNTIYF
TRBD1	TRBV6-4	few	TRBJ2-3	TGTGCCAGCACTGACAGGGAAGGAGATGATACGCAGTATTTT	CASTDREGDDTQYF
TRBD1	TRBV29-1	many	TRBJ2-5	TGCAGCCTCGGGACAGATACCCAGTACTTC	CSLGTDTQYF
.	TRBV15	.	TRBJ2-2	TGTGCCACCAGTTCGAGGGGGGCTGGCGGGGAGCTGTTTTTT	CATSSRGAGGELFF
TRBD1	TRBV20-1	many	TRBJ2-3	TGCAGTGCACCGGGACAGGGTAAAGATACGCAGTATTTT	CSAPGQGKDTQYF
.	TRBV11-3	once	TRBJ2-1	TGTGCCAGCGGCTTAGAAACCCGGGGTGAGCAGTTCTTC	CASGLETRGEQFF
.	TRBV7-9	many	TRBJ1-1	TGTGCCAGCAGCTGGGAGAGGGGGAGGATAGCTTTCTTT	CASSWERGRIAFF